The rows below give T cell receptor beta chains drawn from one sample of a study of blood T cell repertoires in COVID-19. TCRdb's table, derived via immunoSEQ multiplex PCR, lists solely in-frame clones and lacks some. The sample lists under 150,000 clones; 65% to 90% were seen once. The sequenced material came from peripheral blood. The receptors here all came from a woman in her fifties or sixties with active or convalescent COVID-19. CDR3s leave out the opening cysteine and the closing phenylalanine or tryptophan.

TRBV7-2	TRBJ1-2	ASSFQGEVGYT
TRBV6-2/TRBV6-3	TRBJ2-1	ASSRPLAPGQF
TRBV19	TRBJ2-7	ASSAPGADYEQY
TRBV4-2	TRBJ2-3	ASSLNPPGLTTDTQY
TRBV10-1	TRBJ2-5	APAGERETQY
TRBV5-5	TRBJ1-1	ASSSHYVVGAADTEAF
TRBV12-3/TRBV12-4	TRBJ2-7	ASRETGAGEQY
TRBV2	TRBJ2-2	ASRSGTRSTGELF
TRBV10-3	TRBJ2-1	AISRTSGVNNEQF
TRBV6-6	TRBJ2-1	ASSPLADLSYNEQF
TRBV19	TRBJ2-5	ASTPGAGGQGTQY
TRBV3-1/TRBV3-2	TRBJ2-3	ASSQDGSLTDTQY
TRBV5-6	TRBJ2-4	ASSTSGAKNIQY
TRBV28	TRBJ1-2	ASSLAQTARGNYGYT
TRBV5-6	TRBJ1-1	ASSLSRVKNPEAF
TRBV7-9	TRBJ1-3	ASSSRDRRLSSGNTIY
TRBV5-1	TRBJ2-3	ASSFGGGSTDTQY
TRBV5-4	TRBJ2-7	ASSWNSYEQY
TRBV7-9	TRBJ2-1	ASSLSRTSGSEANEQF
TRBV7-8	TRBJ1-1	ASSLSLDRGFVEAF
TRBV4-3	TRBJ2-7	ASSQGYPSGSYEQY
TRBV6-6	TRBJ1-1	ASRLNRGNTEAF
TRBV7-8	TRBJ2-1	ASSPTVAAGQF